This TCR beta chain is drawn from a study of blood T cell repertoires in COVID-19. The wider study: Specimens from acute and convalescent COVID-19 originated in the United States, Italy and Spain. The cDNA or gDNA used as material had been derived from T cells, B-cell-depleted T cells, or PBMCs.

This CDR3 is built from 14 residues. The V gene's germline CDR1 is PRHDT and CDR2 FYEKMQ (reference sequence). Between the trimmed V and J ends, which lost 3 bases and 5 bases, there was a span of 14 bases. As originally analysed: Estimated nucleated cell counts came from reference gene primer amplification. TCRdb keeps only in-frame clones here, not all; method: immunoSEQ multiplex PCR. V and J calls and clone size come straight from that table; D and trimming were deduced from the DNA. The profile shows 110,000 or so clones, 85% of them singletons. The clonotype was recovered from a human donor in a cohort sampled during active COVID-19. This chain uses TRBV13 with TRBJ2-7, with D perhaps matching TRBD1 (6 bases). Sequencing was carried out using peripheral blood. The CDR3 DNA sequence: TGTGCCAGCAGCTTCCGGGACAACGACGACGAGCAGTACTTC. It yields the protein CASSFRDNDDEQYF.